This T cell receptor beta chain was recovered during a study of blood T cell dynamics during melanoma immunotherapy. Across the study: First-line therapy was either pembrolizumab or nivolumab with ipilimumab for metastatic melanoma.

The CDR3 is 14 amino acids. The germline CDR1 and CDR2 sequences are MGHRA and YSYEKL. Germline trimming cut 0 bases from V and 8 bases from J; bases unmatched to any gene: 3. The time point was: pre-treatment baseline. Sampling occurred pretreatment (T0) and at week 3 (W3), after cycle one of checkpoint blockade. Apart from a couple of fast progressors, RECIST 1.1 response was judged 12 weeks post-infusion. Method: immunoSEQ multiplex PCR; TCRdb's copy keeps in-frame clones and lacks some. The data show 20,000 to 30,000 clones, around nine tenths seen once. This chain links TRBV4-1 with TRBJ2-1, with 8 bases identical to TRBD1. This clonotype was sampled from a human donor with melanoma. Sequences were derived from blood, sampled from a patient treated with checkpoint blockade. The CDR3 bases are TGCGCCAGCAGCCAAGAGGGCAGGGGGCATGAGCAGTTCTTC. Its protein product is CASSQEGRGHEQFF.